This TCR beta chain was captured by sequencing in a study of T cell responses to AZD1222 COVID-19 vaccine. From germline, CDR1 is KGHSH and CDR2 LQKENI. This CDR3 has 14 amino acids. Trimming removed 6 bases at V and 0 bases at J, with 11 bases between. Produced via immunoSEQ multiplex PCR; TCRdb's table is partial and in-frame only. The sample holds 95,000 to 100,000 clones, roughly 86% seen once. The chain carries TRBV18 and TRBJ1-2; no definite D call. The clonotype was recovered from an adult who received the AZD1222 COVID-19 vaccine. Sample: peripheral blood, taken 28 days after the second AZD1222 dose. The chain's CDR3 is CASSSSLANYGYTF. Here the CDR3 DNA reads TGTGCCAGCTCCTCTTCACTAGCTAACTATGGCTACACCTTC.